The source of this T cell receptor (beta chain) is a study of T cell repertoires in cytomegalovirus infection. General observations from the study: Based on cumulative public TCR beta family frequency, carriers of CMV plus the relevant HLA were identified. Within the response measured ex vivo, HLA-C-restricted CMV-specific TCR beta clonotypes were dominant.

This clonotype has a count of ten or more. Its antigen remains unidentified. V was shortened by 5 bases and J by 0 bases, with 8 bases between the two germline ends. Germline lookup yields CDR1 SEHNR and CDR2 FQNEAQ (reference sequence). The CDR3 has 14 residues. TCRdb processed the reads anew with MiXCR; each CDR3 protein has one entry. The repertoire holds under 250,000 distinct CDR3 sequences, about 7% seen once, with around 6.5% in the top ten. V is TRBV7-9 and J is TRBJ1-5; D gene unclear. The sequenced sample was PBMCs. The receptor was isolated from a human donor in good health (CMV status not recorded). Some clones in this sample may be carry-over from other donors' samples. The CDR3, as DNA: TGTGCCAGCAGCCCAACCTATAGCAATCAGCCCCAGCATTTT. Amino acid sequence: CASSPTYSNQPQHF.